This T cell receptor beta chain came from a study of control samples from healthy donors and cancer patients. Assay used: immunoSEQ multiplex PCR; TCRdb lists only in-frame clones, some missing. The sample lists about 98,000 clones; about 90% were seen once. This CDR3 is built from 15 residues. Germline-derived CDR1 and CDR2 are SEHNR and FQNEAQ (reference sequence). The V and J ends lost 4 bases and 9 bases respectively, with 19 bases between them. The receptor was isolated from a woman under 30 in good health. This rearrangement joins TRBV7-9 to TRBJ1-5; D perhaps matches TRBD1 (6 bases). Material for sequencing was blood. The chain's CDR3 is CASSYEGGRGSPQHF. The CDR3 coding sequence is TGTGCCAGCAGCTACGAGGGGGGCCGCGGTTCGCCCCAGCATTTT.